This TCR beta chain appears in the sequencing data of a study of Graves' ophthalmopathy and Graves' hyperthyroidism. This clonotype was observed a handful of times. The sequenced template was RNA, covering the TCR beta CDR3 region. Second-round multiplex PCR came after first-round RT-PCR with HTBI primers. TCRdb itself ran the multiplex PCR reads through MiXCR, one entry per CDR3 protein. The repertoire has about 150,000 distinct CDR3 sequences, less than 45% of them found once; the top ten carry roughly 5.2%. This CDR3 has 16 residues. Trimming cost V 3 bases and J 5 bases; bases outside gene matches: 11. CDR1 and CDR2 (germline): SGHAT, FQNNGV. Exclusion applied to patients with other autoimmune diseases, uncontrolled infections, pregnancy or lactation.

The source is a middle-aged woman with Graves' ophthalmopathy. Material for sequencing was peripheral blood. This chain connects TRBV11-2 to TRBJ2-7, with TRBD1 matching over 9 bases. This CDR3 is CASSLWGQGGPHEQYF. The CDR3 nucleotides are TGTGCCAGCAGCTTGTGGGGACAGGGTGGTCCTCACGAGCAGTACTTC.